The clone carrying this T cell receptor beta chain showed up many times. No antigen is known for it. The data derive from a study of T cells in Graves' hyperthyroidism and ophthalmopathy. General study findings and limits: Ophthalmopathy and stable hyperthyroidism were told apart by a 13 V-J model. In validation, the model predicted ophthalmopathy. These predictions came a median roughly 7.1 months before onset.

CDR1 SGHDT and CDR2 YYEEEE come from the germline V gene. V dropped 1 base and J dropped 0 bases, with 4 bases sitting between them. The CDR3 loop spans 13 amino acids. What was amplified from RNA transcripts were TCR beta CDR3 regions. A first-round RT-PCR of the TCR CDR3 used the HTBI primer set. One entry per CDR3 protein results from TCRdb running MiXCR on the multiplex PCR reads. The data contain around 720,000 distinct CDR3 sequences, 30% to 40% of them singletons. Sequencing input: blood. This chain joins TRBV5-6 and TRBJ1-2; D is undetermined. The sequence was obtained from a middle-aged woman with Graves' hyperthyroidism. CDR3 amino acids: CASSLSSNYGYTF. In DNA form, the CDR3 reads TGTGCCAGCAGCTTGTCTTCTAACTATGGCTACACCTTC. The full variable domain, in which reference TRBV5-6 and TRBJ1-2 provide the parts outside the CDR3, is DAGVTQSPTHLIKTRGQQVTLRCSPKSGHDTVSWYQQALGQGPQFIFQYYEEEERQRGNFPDRFSGHQFPNYSSELNVNALLLGDSALYLCASSLSSNYGYTFGSGTRLTVV.